The 23 T cell receptor beta chains reported below all come from one sample, sequenced in a study of cytomegalovirus exposure and HLA in healthy donors. The PCR contained 60 Vbeta and 13 Jbeta primers. Method: immunoSEQ multiplex PCR; TCRdb's copy keeps in-frame clones and lacks some. The sample records about 120,000 clones, over 65% being singletons. The sample consisted of PBMCs. The source of these receptors is a woman aged 40-49 years in good health and CMV-seropositive.

This clone came up a few times. The rearrangement joins TRBV28 to TRBJ2-1; 7 positions match TRBD2. This CDR3 has 14 residues. V lost 6 bases, J lost 3 bases, and 5 bases stayed unmatched. The germline V gene encodes CDR1 MDHEN and CDR2 SYDVKM. In DNA, the CDR3 is TGTGCCAGCAGACCGGGAGGCCTCTACAATGAGCAGTTCTTC. Translating it yields CASRPGGLYNEQFF.

This clone has a handful of counts. This chain links TRBV2 with TRBJ1-2; 8 bases align to TRBD1. CDR3 length equals 13 residues. The trim removed 6 bases at V and 4 bases at J, leaving 4 bases unmatched. CDR1 is SNHLY, CDR2 FYNNEI, per germline. The CDR3 DNA is TGTGCCAGCAGGGGAGGACAGGGCTATGGCTACACCTTC. This gives the protein CASRGGQGYGYTF.

The CDR3, as DNA: TGTGCCAGCAGTGGAGGACCGGGGGTTAATGAAAAACTGTTTTTT. It specifies CASSGGPGVNEKLFF. The gene calls are TRBV6-1 and TRBJ1-4; D might be TRBD1 (5 bases). V was pared by 4 bases and J by 4 bases, with 13 bases between. This CDR3 region has 15 residues. CDR1 and CDR2 (germline): MNHNS, SASEGT.

The sample holds a few counts of this clone. The rearrangement uses TRBV9 and TRBJ1-2, with D tentatively TRBD1 (6 bases). Germline V gene data show CDR1 as SGDLS and CDR2 as YYNGEE. The CDR3 extends over 15 amino acids. V lost 0 bases and J 1 base, leaving 10 bases between the germline ends. CDR3 sequence (DNA): TGTGCCAGCAGCGTAGGGGGACAAAGTAACTATGGCTACACCTTC. Encoded protein: CASSVGGQSNYGYTF.

The chain carries TRBV30 and TRBJ2-3, with D possibly TRBD1 on 5 matching bases. Deletions cut 1 base from V and 0 bases from J, with 8 bases between. There are 14 residues in the CDR3. Germline lookup yields CDR1 GTSNPN and CDR2 SVGIG (reference sequence). This CDR3 reads CAWSEDSSTDTQYF. The CDR3 DNA follows: TGTGCCTGGAGTGAAGACAGCAGCACAGATACGCAGTATTTT.

The V gene is TRBV27, the J gene TRBJ1-1; 8 nucleotides agree with TRBD1. The V gene's germline CDR1 is MNHEY and CDR2 SMNVEV (reference sequence). V was pared by 6 bases and J by 3 bases, with 6 bases of the junction left unmatched. The CDR3 is made up of 14 amino acids. The CDR3 DNA is TGTGCCAGCAGAGTGGGGACAGGTTACACTGAAGCTTTCTTT. Translation: CASRVGTGYTEAFF.

The genes are TRBV2 and TRBJ1-2, with 11 bases matching TRBD1. V shed 6 bases, J shed 7 bases, and the junction held 1 base outside the gene matches. CDR3 length: 12 residues. Germline V lookup: CDR1 SNHLY, CDR2 FYNNEI. The chain's CDR3 is CASRDRGPGYTF. CDR3 coding DNA: TGTGCCAGCAGGGACAGGGGGCCTGGCTACACCTTC.

The gene calls are TRBV6-5 and TRBJ2-5, with D perhaps TRBD1 (6 bases). The CDR3 runs 13 residues. The germline V gene has CDR1 MNHEY and CDR2 SVGAGI. V was shortened by 6 bases and J by 4 bases, with 12 bases between the two germline ends. CDR3 in amino acids: CASRNTGRETQYF. CDR3 sequence (DNA): TGTGCCAGCAGAAATACAGGGAGAGAGACCCAGTACTTC.

The chain uses TRBV5-1 and TRBJ2-1, with 14 bases identical to TRBD2. Germline V lookup: CDR1 SGHRS, CDR2 YFSETQ. V dropped 4 bases and J dropped 3; count of bases not matched to a gene: 3. CDR3 length: 16 amino acids. Here the CDR3 reads CASSRGTSGGYNEQFF. Written as DNA, the CDR3 is TGCGCCAGCAGCAGGGGGACTAGCGGGGGCTACAATGAGCAGTTCTTC.

The chain has TRBV9 and TRBJ2-7; D unclear. V dropped 0 bases and J dropped 2 bases, with 9 bases sitting between them. The CDR3 sequence is 14 residues long. Germline assignment: CDR1 SGDLS and CDR2 YYNGEE. CDR3 in amino acids: CASSVGAVTYEQYF. The CDR3 DNA reads as TGTGCCAGCAGCGTAGGGGCAGTTACCTACGAGCAGTACTTC.

This clone was counted only a few times. The rearrangement joins TRBV5-1 to TRBJ1-2; 12 positions match TRBD1. The CDR3 runs to 17 residues. Per the germline V gene, CDR1 is SGHRS and CDR2 is YFSETQ. Trimming took 1 base from V and 5 from J; bases not matched to a gene: 9. The CDR3 protein is CASSLLGGQGAIYGYTF. Written as DNA, the CDR3 is TGCGCCAGCAGCTTGCTCGGGGGACAGGGGGCTATATATGGCTACACCTTC. Full variable domain (outside the CDR3, taken from reference TRBV5-1 and TRBJ1-2): KAGVTQTPRYLIKTRGQQVTLSCSPISGHRSVSWYQQTPGQGLQFLFEYFSETQRNKGNFPGRFSGRQFSNSRSEMNVSTLELGDSALYLCASSLLGGQGAIYGYTFGSGTRLTVV.

The rearrangement uses TRBV5-1 and TRBJ1-5, with TRBD1 matching over 9 bases. The V gene end was trimmed by 0 bases and the J gene end by 4 bases; junction bases not matched to a gene: 2. The CDR3 spans 15 residues. Germline CDR1 reads SGHRS; CDR2 reads YFSETQ. CDR3 in amino acids: CASSLGQGDNQPQHF. DNA of the CDR3: TGCGCCAGCAGCTTGGGACAGGGGGATAATCAGCCCCAGCATTTT.

The V and J genes are TRBV29-1 and TRBJ1-4; D is undetermined. There are 12 residues in the CDR3. Per the germline V gene, CDR1 is SQVTM and CDR2 is ANQGSEA. CDR3 in amino acids: CSAGSYNEKLFF. CDR3 DNA sequence: TGCAGTGCGGGGAGTTATAATGAAAAACTGTTTTTT.

The genes are TRBV19 and TRBJ2-1; TRBD1 might be the D (5 bases). The germline V gene has CDR1 LNHDA and CDR2 SQIVND (reference sequence). Trimming shortened V by 5 bases and J by 4 bases, and 15 bases separated the two germline ends. The CDR3 consists of 15 residues. Here the CDR3 DNA reads TGTGCCAGTAGTGCAGGGCCAGGTGCGTACAATGAGCAGTTCTTC. Translating gives CASSAGPGAYNEQFF.

V and J are TRBV10-3 and TRBJ2-7; 9 bases are shared with TRBD2. Germline V gene sequence: CDR1 ENHRY, CDR2 SYGVKD. After removal of 11 bases from V and 4 bases from J, the junction contained 6 bases not matched to a gene. CDR3 length: 12 amino acids. The CDR3 nucleotides are TGTGCCGCAGCTAGCGGGAATTACGAGCAGTACTTC. Its protein product is CAAASGNYEQYF.

The chain couples TRBV9 to TRBJ2-3; a possible D gene is TRBD2 (6 bases). Germline CDR1 reads SGDLS; CDR2 reads YYNGEE. V lost 4 bases to trimming and J lost 2 bases, with 17 bases between them. The CDR3 runs 16 residues. For the CDR3, the DNA is TGTGCCAGCAGCCCAAAGGCGGGATATTTCACAGATACGCAGTATTTT. It codes for CASSPKAGYFTDTQYF. The full variable domain, rest sourced from reference TRBV9 and TRBJ2-3, is DSGVTQTPKHLITATGQRVTLRCSPRSGDLSVYWYQQSLDQGLQFLIQYYNGEERAKGNILERFSAQQFPDLHSELNLSSLELGDSALYFCASSPKAGYFTDTQYFGPGTRLTVL.

The chain links TRBV20-1 to TRBJ1-1; D is unresolved. V was shortened by 0 bases and J by 11 bases, with 10 bases between the two germline ends. This CDR3 is 11 amino acids long. Germline-derived CDR1 and CDR2 are DFQATT and SNEGSKA (reference sequence). The CDR3 spells CSARELERAFF. Here the CDR3 DNA reads TGCAGTGCTAGAGAGTTGGAGAGGGCTTTCTTT.

Only a few counts were recorded for this clone. The chain uses TRBV5-1 and TRBJ2-7, with 10 bases lining up with TRBD2. The trim removed 2 bases at V and 3 bases at J, leaving 8 bases unmatched. Germline V gene lookup returns CDR1 SGHRS and CDR2 YFSETQ. The length of the CDR3 is 16 residues. The CDR3: CASSFGPTSGNYEQYF. Here the CDR3 DNA reads TGCGCCAGCAGCTTTGGCCCCACTAGCGGGAACTACGAGCAGTACTTC.

This chain uses TRBV7-9 with TRBJ2-3; no definite D call. Germline CDR1 reads SEHNR; CDR2 reads FQNEAQ (reference sequence). V lost 4 bases to trimming and J lost 4 bases, with 6 bases between them. This CDR3 has 12 amino acids. CDR3 in DNA: TGTGCCAGCAGCTCGGTCCCAGATACGCAGTATTTT. It encodes CASSSVPDTQYF.

CDR3 loop: CASTGTSHTDTQYF. The CDR3, as DNA: TGCGCCAGCACCGGGACTAGCCACACAGATACGCAGTATTTT. The gene calls are TRBV5-1 and TRBJ2-3; TRBD2 aligns across 9 bases. This CDR3 is 14 amino acids long. V shed 6 bases and J 2 bases; nucleotides not matched to a gene: 4. Germline-derived CDR1 and CDR2 are SGHRS and YFSETQ.

The chain employs TRBV5-1 and TRBJ2-1; D is uncertain. The CDR3 runs to 14 residues. Germline-derived CDR1 and CDR2 are SGHRS and YFSETQ. V dropped 2 bases and J dropped 5 bases, with 11 bases sitting between them. Written as DNA, the CDR3 is TGCGCCAGCAGCTTTCCGACGGGTAACAATGAGCAGTTCTTC. Translated: CASSFPTGNNEQFF.

This clone was counted between two and nine times. This chain uses TRBV13 with TRBJ1-6; TRBD1 agrees at 8 bases. V dropped 6 bases and J dropped 7; count of bases not matched to a gene: 14. The CDR3 loop spans 17 amino acids. Germline V lookup: CDR1 PRHDT, CDR2 FYEKMQ (reference sequence). CDR3 DNA sequence: TGTGCCAGCAGTCCGAGGGGCAGGGGGCTTCGGAATTCACCCCTCCACTTT. This codes for CASSPRGRGLRNSPLHF.

The V gene is TRBV6-5, the J gene TRBJ2-7; TRBD2 might be the D (6 bases). This CDR3 spans 16 amino acids. The germline V gene has CDR1 MNHEY and CDR2 SVGAGI. V was cut by 0 bases and J by 3 bases, with 15 bases left in between. CDR3 in DNA: TGTGCCAGCAGTTACTCGGCCGGGACTGGAGACTACGAGCAGTACTTC. It specifies CASSYSAGTGDYEQYF.